This record covers a single TCR beta chain. No antigen is known for it. The data belong to a study of cytomegalovirus exposure and HLA in healthy donors. The PCR was carried out with 60 Vbeta primers and 13 Jbeta primers. Produced via immunoSEQ multiplex PCR; TCRdb's table is partial and in-frame only. The table lists roughly 150,000 clones, over 70% of them singletons. Study-wide findings and caveats: Later genetic work tied a missense DCLRE1C variant to beta-chain V and J trimming. In terms of immune exposure information, only CMV serostatus was available.

Trimming took off 5 bases at V and 6 bases at J, with 23 bases between the two ends. Germline V gives CDR1 GTSNPN, CDR2 SVGIG (reference sequence). This CDR3 is built from 15 residues. The clonotype comes from a man aged 40-49 years in good health and CMV-seronegative. Sequenced material: PBMCs. The chain links TRBV30 to TRBJ2-7; D possibly corresponds to TRBD2 (7 bases). CDR3 DNA sequence: TGTGCCTGGTCTAGGGGGAGGGTTAAAATTCGCGAGCAGTACTTC. This encodes CAWSRGRVKIREQYF.